The 8 T cell receptor beta chains below were found in one sample sequenced in a study of T-cell reconstitution after alpha-beta-depleted transplantation in children. It was with unique molecular identifiers that the TCRbeta library was prepared. TCRdb reprocessed the PCR reads via MiXCR and lists one record per CDR3 protein. Among 300,000 to 400,000 distinct CDR3 sequences, around 15% were seen once, and the ten largest hold about 41%. The sample here was PBMCs, mostly from graft donor cells, taken 360 days after TCRalphabeta/CD19-depleted stem cell transplant. The receptors were sampled from a male patient aged 2 to 10 who had a stem cell transplant for acute lymphoblastic leukemia, so the T cells may come from the graft donor.

The V call is TRBV7-8, the J call TRBJ2-5; 7 nucleotides line up with TRBD1. The V and J ends lost 5 bases and 5 bases, in that order; junction bases with no gene match: 11. This CDR3 comprises 15 residues. From germline, CDR1 is SGHVS and CDR2 FQNEAQ. The CDR3 sequence: CASSPHGQASETQYF. The CDR3 nucleotides read TGTGCCAGCAGCCCCCACGGACAGGCTAGTGAGACCCAGTACTTC.

The chain couples TRBV7-2 to TRBJ2-5, with TRBD1 matching over 7 bases. Unmatched junction bases numbered 8, after V lost 0 bases and J lost 7 bases. This CDR3 spans 15 amino acids. Germline CDR1 reads SGHTA; CDR2 reads FQGNSA. As DNA, the CDR3 is TGTGCCAGCAGCTTAGCGCCGGACAGGTCCGGGACCCAGTACTTC. It translates to CASSLAPDRSGTQYF.

This clonotype was counted a few times. The rearrangement joins TRBV12-3 or TRBV12-4 to TRBJ1-4; no clear D gene. The CDR3 extends over 13 amino acids. The ends were cut back, 5 bases at V and 6 bases at J, with 10 bases in the middle. This CDR3 is CASSLVRHEKLFF. The CDR3 DNA reads TGTGCCAGCAGTCTCGTAAGGCATGAAAAACTGTTTTTT.

The CDR3 spells CASSQDRRASYEQYF. In nucleotides, the CDR3 is TGCGCCAGCAGCCAAGATCGGAGGGCCTCCTACGAGCAGTACTTC. This chain links TRBV4-1 with TRBJ2-7, with D possibly matching TRBD2 (6 bases). Between the trimmed V and J ends, which lost 0 bases and 0 bases, there was a span of 9 bases. The CDR3 runs to 15 residues. Germline V gives CDR1 MGHRA, CDR2 YSYEKL.

This clonotype was seen a handful of times. V is TRBV7-2 and J is TRBJ2-5; D possibly corresponds to TRBD1 (6 bases). Germline CDR1 and CDR2: SGHTA and FQGNSA. Trimming cost V 4 bases and J 5 bases, with 11 bases left between them. The CDR3 spans 13 residues. CDR3 sequence reads: CASSSGHRETQYF. The CDR3 bases are TGTGCCAGCAGCTCGGGACATCGGGAGACCCAGTACTTC.

This clonotype turned up a few times. This chain links TRBV5-1 with TRBJ2-7; D may be TRBD1 (6 bases). Per the germline V gene, CDR1 is SGHRS and CDR2 is YFSETQ. The CDR3 spans 15 residues. The V and J ends lost 1 base and 2 bases respectively, with 13 bases between them. The chain's CDR3 is CASSLLQGVTYEQYF. In nucleotides, the CDR3 is TGCGCCAGCAGCTTGCTACAGGGTGTTACCTACGAGCAGTACTTC.

The rearrangement joins TRBV5-1 to TRBJ2-1, with D uncertain. Germline V gene data show CDR1 as SGHRS and CDR2 as YFSETQ. Trimming removed 4 bases from V and 7 bases from J, with 6 bases in between. This CDR3 contains 11 residues. The DNA of the CDR3 is TGCGCCAGCAGCATAGAGAATGAGCAGTTCTTC. This encodes CASSIENEQFF.

This chain connects TRBV10-3 to TRBJ2-4; D is undetermined. Germline V gene sequence: CDR1 ENHRY, CDR2 SYGVKD. Trimming took 0 bases from V and 0 from J, leaving 3 bases between them. The CDR3 is made up of 14 amino acids. Here the CDR3 reads CAISESVAKNIQYF. CDR3 DNA sequence: TGTGCCATCAGTGAGTCGGTAGCCAAAAACATTCAGTACTTC.